This TCR beta chain stems from a study of CD8 T cells in Susac syndrome. CD8+ and CD4+ T cells from blood underwent TCR beta sequencing. CD8+ and CD4+ T cells were negatively isolated; TEMRA cells were FACS-enriched. The RNA input was about 0.5 to 1 ug, and it was reverse transcribed with random hexamers. TCRdb re-called the immunoSEQ multiplex PCR reads through MiXCR, storing one row per CDR3 protein. The table records 200,000 to 300,000 distinct CDR3 sequences, roughly 95% of them present only once. The germline CDR1 and CDR2 sequences are SGHVS and FQNEAQ. The CDR3 is made up of 14 amino acids. V was clipped by 3 bases and J by 5 bases, with 13 bases between them.

The genes are TRBV7-8 and TRBJ1-2; a possible D gene is TRBD1 (6 bases). Sequencing was done on a sample of CD4+ T cells from PBMCs. The source of this sequence is a human donor with Susac syndrome. The CDR3 is CASSFHRAEYGYTF. CDR3 bases: TGTGCCAGCAGCTTCCACAGGGCGGAGTATGGCTACACCTTC.